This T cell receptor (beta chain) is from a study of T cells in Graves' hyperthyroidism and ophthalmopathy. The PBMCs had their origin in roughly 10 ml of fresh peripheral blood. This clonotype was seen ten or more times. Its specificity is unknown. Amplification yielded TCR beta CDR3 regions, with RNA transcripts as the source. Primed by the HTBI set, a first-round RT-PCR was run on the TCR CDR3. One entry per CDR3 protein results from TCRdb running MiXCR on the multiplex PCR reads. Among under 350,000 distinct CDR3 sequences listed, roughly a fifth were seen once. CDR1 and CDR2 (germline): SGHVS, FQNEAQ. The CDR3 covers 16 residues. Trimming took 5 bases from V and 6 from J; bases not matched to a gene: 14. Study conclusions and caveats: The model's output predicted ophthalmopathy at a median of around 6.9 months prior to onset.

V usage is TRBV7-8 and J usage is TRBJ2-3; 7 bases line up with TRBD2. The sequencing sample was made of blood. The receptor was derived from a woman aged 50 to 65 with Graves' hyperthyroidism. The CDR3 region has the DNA TGTGCCAGCAGCCTAAATATCGGGGGGAGGAGGGATACGCAGTATTTT. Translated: CASSLNIGGRRDTQYF.